The present T cell receptor (beta chain) was sequenced within a study of blood T cell repertoires in COVID-19. V was clipped by 4 bases and J by 1 base, with 11 bases between them. The CDR3 covers 14 residues. Germline loops: CDR1 MDHEN, CDR2 SYDVKM. In the case of this clone: Other DNA sequences in the sample encode the same CDR3.

Produced via immunoSEQ multiplex PCR; TCRdb's table is partial and in-frame only. The sample lists about 190,000 clones; approximately 91% were seen once. This TCR came from a young man with acute or convalescent COVID-19. The V gene is TRBV28, the J gene TRBJ2-7, with a weak D call TRBD1 (7 bases). Sequencing was done on a sample of peripheral blood. CDR3 DNA sequence: TGTGCCAGCAGTTCAGGGGGGAGTTCCTACGAGCAGTACTTC. It codes for CASSSGGSSYEQYF.